What follows is one T cell receptor beta chain and its context. The sample comes from a study of cytomegalovirus exposure and HLA in healthy donors. The length of the CDR3 is 13 residues. V gave up 6 bases and J gave up 6 bases, with 15 bases separating them. CDR1 is MNHEY, CDR2 SVGAGI, per germline. PCR involved 60 Vbeta and 13 Jbeta primers. Measured with immunoSEQ multiplex PCR; TCRdb has only the in-frame clones, and not every one. The sample consists of 75,000 to 90,000 clones, approximately 80% of them appearing once. This chain joins TRBV6-5 and TRBJ2-7; TRBD1 is a possible D gene (6 bases). The sequence derives from a human donor in good health. Sample: PBMCs. The CDR3 sequence is CASSSGQLGEQYF. The CDR3 DNA reads as TGTGCCAGCAGCTCCGGACAGTTGGGCGAGCAGTACTTC.